This T cell receptor (beta chain) emerged from a study of T cell responses to AZD1222 COVID-19 vaccine. On this clone: Its antigen is not known.

The study's findings and limits: Donors skewed white British and female; clonal diversity was possibly underestimated.

TCRdb keeps only in-frame clones here, not all; method: immunoSEQ multiplex PCR. Among fewer than 120,000 clones listed, 80% to 95% were seen once. Sample: peripheral blood, taken 28 days after the second AZD1222 dose. This TCR derives from an adult who received the AZD1222 COVID-19 vaccine.

CDR3 bases: TGTGCCAGCAGCTTGACTAGCGGGGTCACAGATACGCAGTATTTT. It codes for CASSLTSGVTDTQYF. The gene calls are TRBV13 and TRBJ2-3, with 11 bases fitting TRBD2. CDR3 length equals 15 residues. V trimming: 3 bases; J trimming: 2 bases; junction bases outside the gene matches: 1. Germline CDR1 and CDR2: PRHDT and FYEKMQ (reference sequence).